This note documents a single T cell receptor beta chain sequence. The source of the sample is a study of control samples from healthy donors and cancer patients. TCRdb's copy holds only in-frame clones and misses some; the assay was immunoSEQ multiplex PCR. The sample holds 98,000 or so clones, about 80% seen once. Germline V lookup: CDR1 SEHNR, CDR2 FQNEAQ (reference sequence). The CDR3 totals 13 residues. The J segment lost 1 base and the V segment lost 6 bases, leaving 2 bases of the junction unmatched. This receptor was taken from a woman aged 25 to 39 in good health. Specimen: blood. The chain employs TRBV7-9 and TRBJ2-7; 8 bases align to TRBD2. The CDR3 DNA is TGTGCCAGCAGTACTAGCGGATCCTACGAGCAGTACTTC. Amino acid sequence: CASSTSGSYEQYF.